These T cell receptor beta chains were read from a single sample in a study of CD8+CD57+ T cells in acquired aplastic anemia. TCRdb used MiXCR to reprocess the reads, holding one entry per CDR3 protein. The profile shows under 200,000 distinct CDR3 sequences, 48% of them singletons. The specimen was sorted CD4+, CD8+, or CD8+CD57+ T cells (not recorded which) from PBMCs. Every receptor here comes from a human donor with aplastic anemia. Both conserved end residues are part of each CDR3. D genes are given only for firm matches. For some rows the clone size is stated as once, few or many, or as a class when expanded; others skip it.

TRBJ2-7 TRBV20-1 many NA CSARGVPPGYEQYF TGCAGTGCTAGAGGGGTCCCGCCGGGGTACGAGCAGTACTTC
TRBJ2-7 TRBV6-1 many TRBD1 CASGTWTGGSEQYF TGTGCCAGCGGAACGTGGACAGGGGGCAGCGAGCAGTACTTC
TRBJ1-2 TRBV2 NA NA CASQYRDRYYGHTF TGTGCCAGCCAATACCGCGACAGGTACTATGGCCACACCTTC
TRBJ2-7 TRBV20-1 many NA CSVASSGSYEQYF TGCAGTGTGGCCTCCAGTGGTTCCTACGAGCAGTACTTC
TRBJ2-5 TRBV18 NA TRBD2 CASSPSLAGGKETQYF TGTGCCAGCTCACCCTCCCTAGCGGGAGGAAAAGAGACCCAGTACTTC
TRBJ2-5 TRBV24-1 many TRBD1 CATSDPTGGEEETQYF TGTGCCACCAGTGACCCGACAGGGGGCGAGGAAGAGACCCAGTACTTC
TRBJ2-7 TRBV2 NA NA CASLGDSGSWKQYF TGTGCCAGCCTCGGGGACTCTGGTAGTTGGAAGCAGTACTTC
TRBJ2-7 TRBV20-1 NA NA CSARPTVTYEQYF TGCAGTGCTAGACCGACGGTAACCTACGAGCAGTACTTC
TRBJ2-2 TRBV15 NA TRBD2 CATSRGTSGNTGELFF TGTGCCACCAGCAGAGGGACTAGCGGGAACACCGGGGAGCTGTTTTTT
TRBJ1-4 TRBV6-1 many NA CASSLQGLSNEKLFF TGTGCCAGCAGCCTACAGGGTCTGAGTAATGAAAAACTGTTTTTT